The rows below give T cell receptor beta chains drawn from one sample of a study of Graves' ophthalmopathy and Graves' hyperthyroidism. One entry per CDR3 protein, called by TCRdb with MiXCR from the multiplex PCR reads. The sample has roughly 610,000 distinct CDR3 sequences, over 20% seen once. Sequenced material: peripheral blood. These receptors were obtained from a woman aged 18-35 years with stable Graves' hyperthyroidism. Some clones in this sample may be carry-over from other donors' samples. Both conserved end residues are part of each CDR3. D genes are given only for firm matches. Part of the rows lack a size; the others show once, few, many or a class for expanded clones.

J: TRBJ1-6; D: TRBD1; V: TRBV15; length: 14; size: many; CDR3: CATSPGQGASPLHF; DNA: TGTGCCACCAGCCCGGGACAGGGGGCCTCACCCCTCCACTTT
J: TRBJ1-5; D: NA; V: TRBV19; length: 19; size: few; CDR3: CASSIGLRPGENSNQPQHF; DNA: TGTGCCAGTAGTATAGGCCTCAGACCGGGGGAGAATAGCAATCAGCCCCAGCATTTT
J: TRBJ2-7; D: NA; V: TRBV28; length: 14; size: NA; CDR3: CASSSGQTPTEQYF; DNA: TGTGCCAGCAGCTCTGGACAGACGCCTACGGAGCAGTACTTC
J: TRBJ2-5; D: NA; V: TRBV12-3/TRBV12-4; length: 14; size: many; CDR3: CASSSDFREETQYF; DNA: TGTGCCAGCAGTTCAGACTTTAGGGAAGAGACCCAGTACTTC
J: TRBJ2-5; D: NA; V: TRBV28; length: 15; size: many; CDR3: CASSLIGVTQETQYF; DNA: TGTGCCAGCAGTTTGATCGGGGTCACCCAAGAGACCCAGTACTTC
J: TRBJ1-2; D: TRBD1; V: TRBV5-6; length: 15; size: many; CDR3: CASSQPNGQGSGYTF; DNA: TGTGCCAGCAGCCAACCAAACGGACAGGGAAGTGGCTACACCTTC
J: TRBJ1-2; D: NA; V: TRBV5-6; length: 18; size: NA; CDR3: CASSLANWIDSVSYGYTF; DNA: TGTGCCAGCAGCTTGGCCAACTGGATAGACAGTGTATCCTATGGCTACACCTTC
J: TRBJ1-6; D: NA; V: TRBV30; length: 13; size: many; CDR3: CAWSVRVNSPLHF; DNA: TGTGCCTGGAGTGTCAGGGTAAATTCACCCCTCCACTTT
J: TRBJ1-2; D: NA; V: TRBV15; length: 15; size: many; CDR3: CATSRDGIQGEGYTF; DNA: TGTGCCACCAGCAGAGATGGGATACAAGGGGAGGGCTACACCTTC
J: TRBJ1-5; D: NA; V: TRBV24-1; length: 15; size: many; CDR3: CATSGGSGSNQPQHF; DNA: TGTGCCACCAGTGGAGGCTCAGGGTCCAATCAGCCCCAGCATTTT
J: TRBJ2-7; D: NA; V: TRBV13; length: 14; size: few; CDR3: CASRIRDGSYEQYF; DNA: TGTGCCAGCAGAATCCGGGACGGCTCCTACGAGCAGTACTTC
J: TRBJ1-2; D: TRBD1; V: TRBV10-3; length: 13; size: NA; CDR3: CAISGDSMNGYTF; DNA: TGTGCCATCAGTGGGGACAGTATGAATGGCTACACCTTC
J: TRBJ2-7; D: NA; V: TRBV5-1; length: 15; size: few; CDR3: CASTLLRDETYEQCF; DNA: TGCGCCAGCACCCTCCTCCGGGACGAGACCTACGAGCAGTGCTTC
J: TRBJ2-5; D: NA; V: TRBV10-1; length: 14; size: many; CDR3: CASSDGQGRETQYF; DNA: TGCGCCAGCAGTGACGGGCAGGGCAGAGAGACCCAGTACTTC
J: TRBJ2-7; D: TRBD1; V: TRBV27; length: 18; size: many; CDR3: CASSLRVRQGASSYEQYF; DNA: TGTGCCAGCAGTTTACGCGTGCGGCAGGGGGCTAGCTCCTACGAGCAGTACTTC
J: TRBJ2-2; D: TRBD2; V: TRBV12-3/TRBV12-4; length: 15; size: many; CDR3: CASSFAGGPDGELFF; DNA: TGTGCCAGCAGTTTCGCGGGGGGGCCTGACGGGGAGCTGTTTTTT